Listed here is a single T cell receptor beta chain. This sample was included in a study of blood T cells in healthy people across ages. The CDR3 spans 15 residues. The V segment lost 1 base and the J segment 5 bases; nucleotides outside the gene matches: 6. Germline CDR1 and CDR2: LGHNA and YSLEER. It was with a sample-barcoded 5' primer and a J-beta primer mix that a second PCR of about 7 to 12 cycles was run. TCRdb reanalysed the 5' RACE reads using MiXCR and keeps one entry per CDR3 protein. The sample has more than 900,000 distinct CDR3 sequences, about 25% seen once. This sample was shared with a second study, whose subject was T cells of mothers and their children.

The sequence was collected from a girl aged 2 to 10 in good health. The specimen was blood. The J gene is TRBJ1-2, the V gene TRBV4-3; 8 nucleotides line up with TRBD1. CDR3 DNA: TGCGCCAGCAGCCAAGGACCGGGACAGGATTATGGCTACACCTTC. Translation: CASSQGPGQDYGYTF.